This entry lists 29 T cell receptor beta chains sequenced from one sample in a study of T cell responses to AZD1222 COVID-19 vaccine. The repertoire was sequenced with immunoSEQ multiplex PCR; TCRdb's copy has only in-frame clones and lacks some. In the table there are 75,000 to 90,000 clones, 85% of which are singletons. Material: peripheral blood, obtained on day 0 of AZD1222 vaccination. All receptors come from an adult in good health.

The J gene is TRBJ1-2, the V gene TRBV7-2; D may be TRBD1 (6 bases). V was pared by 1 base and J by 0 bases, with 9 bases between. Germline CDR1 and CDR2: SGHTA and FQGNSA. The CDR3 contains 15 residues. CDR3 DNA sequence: TGTGCCAGCAGCTTAGTTTCAGGGGCTAACTATGGCTACACCTTC. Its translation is CASSLVSGANYGYTF.

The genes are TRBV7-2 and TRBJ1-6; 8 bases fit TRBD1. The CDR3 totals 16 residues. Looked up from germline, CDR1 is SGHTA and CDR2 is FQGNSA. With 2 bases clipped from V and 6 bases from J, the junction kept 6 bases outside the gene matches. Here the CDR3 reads CASSLYQGAGNSPLHF. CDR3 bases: TGTGCCAGCAGCTTATATCAGGGGGCAGGTAATTCACCCCTCCACTTT.

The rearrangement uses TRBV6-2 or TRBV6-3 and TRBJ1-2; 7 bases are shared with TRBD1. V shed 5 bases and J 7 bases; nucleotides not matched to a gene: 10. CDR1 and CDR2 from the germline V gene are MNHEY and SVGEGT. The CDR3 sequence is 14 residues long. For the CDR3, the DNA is TGTGCCAGCAGTGATAACAGGGGAGAGAGTGGCTACACCTTC. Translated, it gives CASSDNRGESGYTF.

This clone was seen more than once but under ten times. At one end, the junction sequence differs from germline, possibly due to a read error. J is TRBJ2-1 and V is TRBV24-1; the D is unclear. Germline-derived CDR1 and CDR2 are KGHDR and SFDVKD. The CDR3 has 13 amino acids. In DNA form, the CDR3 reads TGTGCCACCAGTGATTTGCTGGGGTCGGCGCTGCTCTTC. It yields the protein CATSDLLGSALLF.

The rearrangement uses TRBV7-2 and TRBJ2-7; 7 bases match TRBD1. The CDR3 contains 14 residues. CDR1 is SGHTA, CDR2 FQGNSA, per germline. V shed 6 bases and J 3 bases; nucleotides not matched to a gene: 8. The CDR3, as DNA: TGTGCCAGCAGTATACAGGGGCTCAACTACGAGCAGTACTTC. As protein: CASSIQGLNYEQYF.

The CDR3 sequence is CASSLAGLIQETQYF. DNA for the CDR3: TGTGCCAGCAGCTTAGCGGGCCTGATACAAGAGACCCAGTACTTC. The chain carries TRBV7-9 and TRBJ2-5, with D uncertain. CDR3 length equals 15 residues. Germline-derived CDR1 and CDR2 are SEHNR and FQNEAQ (reference sequence). Trimming stripped 0 bases from V and 2 bases from J, with 10 bases between.

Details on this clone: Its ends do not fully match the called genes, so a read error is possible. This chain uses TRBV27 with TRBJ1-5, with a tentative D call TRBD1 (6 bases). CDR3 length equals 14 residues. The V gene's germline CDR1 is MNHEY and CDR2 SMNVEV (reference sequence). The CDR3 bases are TGTGCCAGTAGTTTGGGGGCTAGCAATCAGCCCCAGCATTTT. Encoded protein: CASSLGASNQPQHF.

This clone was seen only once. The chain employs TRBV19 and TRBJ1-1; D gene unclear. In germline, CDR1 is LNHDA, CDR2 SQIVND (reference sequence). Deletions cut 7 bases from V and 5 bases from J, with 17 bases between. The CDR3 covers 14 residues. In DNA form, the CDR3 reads TGTGCCAGTACGACGGCCAGGCCCGGTACTGAAGCTTTCTTT. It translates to CASTTARPGTEAFF.

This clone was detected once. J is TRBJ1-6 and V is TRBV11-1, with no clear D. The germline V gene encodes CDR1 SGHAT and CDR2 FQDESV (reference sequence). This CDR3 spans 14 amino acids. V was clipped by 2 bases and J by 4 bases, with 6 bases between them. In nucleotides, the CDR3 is TGTGCCAGCAGCTTACGGTCATATAATTCACCCCTCCACTTT. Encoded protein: CASSLRSYNSPLHF. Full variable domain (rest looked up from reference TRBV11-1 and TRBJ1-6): EAEVAQSPRYKITEKSQAVAFWCDPISGHATLYWYRQILGQGPELLVQFQDESVVDDSQLPKDRFSAERLKGVDSTLKIQPAELGDSAMYLCASSLRSYNSPLHFGNGTRLTVT.

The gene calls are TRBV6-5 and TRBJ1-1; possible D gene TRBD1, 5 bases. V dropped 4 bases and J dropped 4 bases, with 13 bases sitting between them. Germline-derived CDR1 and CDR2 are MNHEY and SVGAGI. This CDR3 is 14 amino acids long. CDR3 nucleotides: TGTGCCAGCAGTTTGGGACGCGGGGGCACTGAAGCTTTCTTT. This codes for CASSLGRGGTEAFF.

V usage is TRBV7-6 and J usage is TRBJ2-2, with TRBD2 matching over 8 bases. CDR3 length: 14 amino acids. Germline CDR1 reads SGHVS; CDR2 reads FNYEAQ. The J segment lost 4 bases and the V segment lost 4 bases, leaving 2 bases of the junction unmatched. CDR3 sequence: CASSWSGGTGELFF. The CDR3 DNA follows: TGTGCCAGCAGCTGGAGCGGGGGCACCGGGGAGCTGTTTTTT.

CDR3 region: CASSVSPGGRVNQPQHF. CDR3 DNA: TGTGCCAGCAGTGTGAGCCCAGGAGGTAGGGTCAATCAGCCCCAGCATTTT. The V and J genes are TRBV2 and TRBJ1-5; the D is unclear. The germline gives CDR1 SNHLY, CDR2 FYNNEI. This CDR3 contains 17 residues. The V gene lost 4 bases and the J gene lost 3 bases, with 19 bases spanning the gap.

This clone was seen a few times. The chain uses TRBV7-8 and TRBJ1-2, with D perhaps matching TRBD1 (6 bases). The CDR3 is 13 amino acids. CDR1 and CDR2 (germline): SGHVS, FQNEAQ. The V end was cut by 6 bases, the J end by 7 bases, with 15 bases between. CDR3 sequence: CASRIQGDSGYTF. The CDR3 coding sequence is TGTGCCAGCAGGATACAGGGTGATTCTGGCTACACCTTC.

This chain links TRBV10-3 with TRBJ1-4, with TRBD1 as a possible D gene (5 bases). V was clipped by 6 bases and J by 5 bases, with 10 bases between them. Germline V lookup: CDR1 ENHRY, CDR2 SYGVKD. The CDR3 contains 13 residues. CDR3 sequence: CAISDRQNEKLFF. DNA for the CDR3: TGTGCCATCAGCGACAGACAAAATGAAAAACTGTTTTTT.

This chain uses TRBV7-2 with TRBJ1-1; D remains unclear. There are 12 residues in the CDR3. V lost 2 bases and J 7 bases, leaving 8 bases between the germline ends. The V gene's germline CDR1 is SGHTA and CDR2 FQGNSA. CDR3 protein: CASSLLGLEAFF. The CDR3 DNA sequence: TGTGCCAGCAGCTTACTCGGGCTTGAAGCTTTCTTT.

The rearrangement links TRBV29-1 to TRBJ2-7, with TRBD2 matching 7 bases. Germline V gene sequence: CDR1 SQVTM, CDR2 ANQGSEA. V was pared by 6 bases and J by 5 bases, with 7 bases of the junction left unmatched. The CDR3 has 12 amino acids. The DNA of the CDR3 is TGCAGCGTGGGGGGGGGTCTCCACGAGCAGTACTTC. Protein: CSVGGGLHEQYF.

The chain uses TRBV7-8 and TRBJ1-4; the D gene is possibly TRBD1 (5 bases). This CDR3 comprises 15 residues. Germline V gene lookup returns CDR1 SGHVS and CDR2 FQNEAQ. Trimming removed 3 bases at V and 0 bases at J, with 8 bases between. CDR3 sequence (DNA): TGTGCCAGCAGCTTCGTAGGGGCAACTAATGAAAAACTGTTTTTT. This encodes CASSFVGATNEKLFF.

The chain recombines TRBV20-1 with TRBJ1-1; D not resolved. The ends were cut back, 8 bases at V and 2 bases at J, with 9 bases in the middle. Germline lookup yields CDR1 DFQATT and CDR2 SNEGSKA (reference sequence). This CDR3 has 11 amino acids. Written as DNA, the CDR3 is TGCAGTACCCTCCCAAACACTGAAGCTTTCTTT. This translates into CSTLPNTEAFF.

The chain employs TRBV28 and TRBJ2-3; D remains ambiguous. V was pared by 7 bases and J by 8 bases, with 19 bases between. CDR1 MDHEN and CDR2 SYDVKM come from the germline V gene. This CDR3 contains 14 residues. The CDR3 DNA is TGTGCCAGCATCCTTTCTGGTCACAGTGGTACGCAGTATTTT. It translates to CASILSGHSGTQYF.

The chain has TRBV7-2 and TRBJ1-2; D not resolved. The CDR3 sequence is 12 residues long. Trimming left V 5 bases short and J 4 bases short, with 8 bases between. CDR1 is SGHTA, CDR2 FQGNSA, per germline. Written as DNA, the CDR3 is TGTGCCAGCAGCACAAACGTCTATGGCTACACCTTC. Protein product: CASSTNVYGYTF.

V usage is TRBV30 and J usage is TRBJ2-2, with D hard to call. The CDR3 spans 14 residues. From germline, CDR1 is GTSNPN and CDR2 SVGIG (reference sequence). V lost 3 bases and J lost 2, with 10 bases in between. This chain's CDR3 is CAWRVWLNTGELFF. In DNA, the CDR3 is TGTGCCTGGAGGGTTTGGCTTAACACCGGGGAGCTGTTTTTT.

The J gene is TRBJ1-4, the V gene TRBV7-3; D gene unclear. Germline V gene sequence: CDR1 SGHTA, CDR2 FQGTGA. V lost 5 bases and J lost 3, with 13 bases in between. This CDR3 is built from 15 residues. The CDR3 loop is CASSQRAAANEKLFF. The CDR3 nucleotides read TGTGCCAGCAGCCAAAGGGCGGCAGCTAATGAAAAACTGTTTTTT.

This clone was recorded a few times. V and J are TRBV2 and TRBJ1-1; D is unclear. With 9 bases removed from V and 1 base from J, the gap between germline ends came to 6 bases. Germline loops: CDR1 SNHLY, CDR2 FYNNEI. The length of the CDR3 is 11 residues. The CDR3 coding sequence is TGTGCCAGTCTGGGGAACACTGAAGCTTTCTTT. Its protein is CASLGNTEAFF.

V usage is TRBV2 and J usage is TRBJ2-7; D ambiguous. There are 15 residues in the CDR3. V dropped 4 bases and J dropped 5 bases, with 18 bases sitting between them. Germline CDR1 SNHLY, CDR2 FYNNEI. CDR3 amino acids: CASSVDRNPTNEQYF. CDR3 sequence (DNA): TGTGCCAGCAGTGTTGATCGAAACCCCACCAACGAGCAGTACTTC.

DNA for the CDR3: TGTGCCAGCAGCTTAGTAGGTAGCGGGGGGGCCGGGCATGAGCAGTTCTTC. Its protein is CASSLVGSGGAGHEQFF. The chain combines TRBV7-8 with TRBJ2-1, with TRBD2 matching over 11 bases. V lost 1 base to trimming and J lost 8 bases; unmatched junction nucleotides: 10. The CDR3 is 17 amino acids. CDR1 SGHVS and CDR2 FQNEAQ come from the germline V gene.

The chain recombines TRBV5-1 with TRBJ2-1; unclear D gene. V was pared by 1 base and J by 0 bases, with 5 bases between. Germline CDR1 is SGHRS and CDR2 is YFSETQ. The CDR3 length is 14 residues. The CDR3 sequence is CASSLRRSYNEQFF. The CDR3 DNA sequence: TGCGCCAGCAGCTTGAGACGCTCCTACAATGAGCAGTTCTTC.

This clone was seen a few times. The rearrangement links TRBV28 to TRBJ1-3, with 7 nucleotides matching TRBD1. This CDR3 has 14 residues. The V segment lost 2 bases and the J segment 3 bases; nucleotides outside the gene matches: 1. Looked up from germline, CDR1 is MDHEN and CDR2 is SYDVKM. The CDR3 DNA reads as TGTGCCAGCAGTTTAGACAGGGTTGGAAACACCATATATTTT. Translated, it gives CASSLDRVGNTIYF. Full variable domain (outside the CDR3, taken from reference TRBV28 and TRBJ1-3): DVKVTQSSRYLVKRTGEKVFLECVQDMDHENMFWYRQDPGLGLRLIYFSYDVKMKEKGDIPEGYSVSREKKERFSLILESASTNQTSMYLCASSLDRVGNTIYFGEGSWLTVV.

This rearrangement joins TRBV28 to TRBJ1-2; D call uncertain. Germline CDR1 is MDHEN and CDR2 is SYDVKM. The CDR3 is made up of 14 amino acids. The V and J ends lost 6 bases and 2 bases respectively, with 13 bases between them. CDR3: CASRRSPRNYGYTF. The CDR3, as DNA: TGTGCCAGCAGGAGGAGCCCTCGGAACTATGGCTACACCTTC.

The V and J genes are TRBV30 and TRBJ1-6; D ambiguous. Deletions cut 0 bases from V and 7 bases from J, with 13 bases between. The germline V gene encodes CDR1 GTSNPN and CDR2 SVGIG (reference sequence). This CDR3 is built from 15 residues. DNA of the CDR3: TGTGCCTGGAGTGTACTAGGCGTTAGGAATTCACCCCTCCACTTT. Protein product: CAWSVLGVRNSPLHF.